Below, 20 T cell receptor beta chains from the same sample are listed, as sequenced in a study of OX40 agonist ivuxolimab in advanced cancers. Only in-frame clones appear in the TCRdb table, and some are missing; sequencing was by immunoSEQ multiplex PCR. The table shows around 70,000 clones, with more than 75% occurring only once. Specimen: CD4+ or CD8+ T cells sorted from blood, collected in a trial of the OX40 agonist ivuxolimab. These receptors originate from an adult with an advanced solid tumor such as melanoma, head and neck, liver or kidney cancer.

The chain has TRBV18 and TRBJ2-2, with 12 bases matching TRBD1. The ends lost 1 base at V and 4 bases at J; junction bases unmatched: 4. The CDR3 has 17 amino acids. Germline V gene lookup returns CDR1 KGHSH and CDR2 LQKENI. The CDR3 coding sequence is TGTGCCAGCTCACCACAGGGACAGGGGGCGAGCACCGGGGAGCTGTTTTTT. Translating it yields CASSPQGQGASTGELFF. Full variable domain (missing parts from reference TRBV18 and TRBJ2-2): NAGVMQNPRHLVRRRGQEARLRCSPMKGHSHVYWYRQLPEEGLKFMVYLQKENIIDESGMPKERFSAEFPKEGPSILRIQQVVRGDSAAYFCASSPQGQGASTGELFFGEGSRLTVL.

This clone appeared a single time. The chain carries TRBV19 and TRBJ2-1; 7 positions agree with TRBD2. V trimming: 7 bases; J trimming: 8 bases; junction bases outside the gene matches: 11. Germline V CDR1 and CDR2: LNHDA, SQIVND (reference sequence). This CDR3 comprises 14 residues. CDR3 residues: CASKRAGDRDEQFF. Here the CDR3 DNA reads TGTGCCAGTAAAAGGGCGGGAGATAGGGATGAGCAGTTCTTC.

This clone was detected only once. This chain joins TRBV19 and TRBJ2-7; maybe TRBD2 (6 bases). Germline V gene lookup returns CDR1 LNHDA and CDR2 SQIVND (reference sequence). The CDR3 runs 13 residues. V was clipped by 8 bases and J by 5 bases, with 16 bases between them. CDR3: CASLSGETDEQYF. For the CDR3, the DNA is TGTGCCAGTTTATCGGGGGAAACGGACGAGCAGTACTTC.

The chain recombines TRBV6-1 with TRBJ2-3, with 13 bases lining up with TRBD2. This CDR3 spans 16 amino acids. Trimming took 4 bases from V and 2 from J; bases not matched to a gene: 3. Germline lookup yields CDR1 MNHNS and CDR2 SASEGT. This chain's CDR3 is CASSGGLAGSTDTQYF. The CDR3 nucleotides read TGTGCCAGCAGTGGGGGACTAGCGGGGTCCACAGATACGCAGTATTTT.

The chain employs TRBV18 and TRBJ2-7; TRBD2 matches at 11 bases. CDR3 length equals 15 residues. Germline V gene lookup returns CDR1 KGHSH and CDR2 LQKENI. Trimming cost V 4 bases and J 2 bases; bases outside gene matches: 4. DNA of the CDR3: TGTGCCAGCTCACAGACTAGCGGGGCTCCCTACGAGCAGTACTTC. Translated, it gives CASSQTSGAPYEQYF. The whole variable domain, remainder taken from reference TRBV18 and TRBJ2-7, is NAGVMQNPRHLVRRRGQEARLRCSPMKGHSHVYWYRQLPEEGLKFMVYLQKENIIDESGMPKERFSAEFPKEGPSILRIQQVVRGDSAAYFCASSQTSGAPYEQYFGPGTRLTVT.

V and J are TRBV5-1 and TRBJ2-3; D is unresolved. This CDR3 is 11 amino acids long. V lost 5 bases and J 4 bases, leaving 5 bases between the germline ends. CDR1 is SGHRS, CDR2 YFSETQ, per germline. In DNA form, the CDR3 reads TGCGCCAGCAGTGCCGCAGATACGCAGTATTTT. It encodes CASSAADTQYF.

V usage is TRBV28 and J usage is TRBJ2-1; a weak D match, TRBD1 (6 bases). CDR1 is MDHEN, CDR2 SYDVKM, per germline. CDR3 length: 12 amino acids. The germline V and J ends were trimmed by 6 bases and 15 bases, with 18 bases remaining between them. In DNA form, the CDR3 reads TGTGCCAGCAGCGGACAGATGTTGGTACCGTTCTTC. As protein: CASSGQMLVPFF.

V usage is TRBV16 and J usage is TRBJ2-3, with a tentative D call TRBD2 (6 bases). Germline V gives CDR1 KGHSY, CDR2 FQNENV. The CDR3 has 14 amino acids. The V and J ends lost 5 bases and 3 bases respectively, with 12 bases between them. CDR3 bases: TGTGCCAGCAGCGCCACCGGGAGTACAGATACGCAGTATTTT. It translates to CASSATGSTDTQYF. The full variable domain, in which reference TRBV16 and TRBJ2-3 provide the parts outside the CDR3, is GEEVAQTPKHLVRGEGQKAKLYCAPIKGHSYVFWYQQVLKNEFKFLISFQNENVFDETGMPKERFSAKCLPNSPCSLEIQATKLEDSAVYFCASSATGSTDTQYFGPGTRLTVL.

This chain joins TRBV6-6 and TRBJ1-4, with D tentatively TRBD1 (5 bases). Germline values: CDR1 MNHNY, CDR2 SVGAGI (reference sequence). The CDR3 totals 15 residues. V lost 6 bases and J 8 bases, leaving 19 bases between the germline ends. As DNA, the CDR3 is TGTGCCAGCAGAGGGACCCAAGGGGTCAGCGAAAAACTGTTTTTT. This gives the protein CASRGTQGVSEKLFF.

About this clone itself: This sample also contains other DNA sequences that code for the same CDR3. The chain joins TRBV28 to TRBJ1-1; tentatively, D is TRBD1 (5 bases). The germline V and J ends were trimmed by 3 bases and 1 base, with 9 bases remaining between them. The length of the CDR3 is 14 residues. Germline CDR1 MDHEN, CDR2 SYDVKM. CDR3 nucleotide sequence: TGTGCCAGCAGTTTGGGGCAGGGGAACACTGAAGCTTTCTTT. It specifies CASSLGQGNTEAFF.

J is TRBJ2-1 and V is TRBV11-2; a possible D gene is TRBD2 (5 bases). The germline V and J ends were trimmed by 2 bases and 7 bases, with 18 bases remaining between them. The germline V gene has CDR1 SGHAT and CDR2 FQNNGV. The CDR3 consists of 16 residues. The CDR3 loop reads CASSLSWELSTNEQFF. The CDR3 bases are TGTGCCAGCAGCTTATCGTGGGAGTTAAGCACAAATGAGCAGTTCTTC.

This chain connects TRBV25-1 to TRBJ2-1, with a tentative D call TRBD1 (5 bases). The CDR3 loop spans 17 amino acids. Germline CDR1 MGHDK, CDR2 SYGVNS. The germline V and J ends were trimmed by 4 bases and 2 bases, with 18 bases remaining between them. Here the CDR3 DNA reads TGTGCCAGCAGTGGACTTACCGGACACTACGCCTACAATGAGCAGTTCTTC. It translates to CASSGLTGHYAYNEQFF.

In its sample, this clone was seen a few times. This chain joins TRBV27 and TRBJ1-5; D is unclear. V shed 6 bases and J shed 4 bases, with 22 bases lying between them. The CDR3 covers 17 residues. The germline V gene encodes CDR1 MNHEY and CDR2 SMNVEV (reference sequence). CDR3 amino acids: CASSAYDQAEDNQPQHF. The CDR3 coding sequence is TGTGCCAGCAGCGCCTATGACCAGGCAGAAGATAATCAGCCCCAGCATTTT.

The CDR3 reads CASSLSGNGNTIYF. The CDR3 DNA reads TGTGCCAGCAGTTTATCGGGGAATGGAAACACCATATATTTT. This chain uses TRBV28 with TRBJ1-3, with D unresolved. The germline V gene has CDR1 MDHEN and CDR2 SYDVKM. The CDR3 spans 14 residues. With 1 base removed from V and 3 bases from J, the gap between germline ends came to 7 bases.

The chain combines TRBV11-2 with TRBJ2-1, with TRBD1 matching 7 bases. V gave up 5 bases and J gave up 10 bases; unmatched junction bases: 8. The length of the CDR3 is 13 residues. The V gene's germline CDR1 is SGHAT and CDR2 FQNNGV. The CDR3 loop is CASSLDREREQFF. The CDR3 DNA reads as TGTGCCAGCAGCCTCGACAGGGAGAGGGAGCAGTTCTTC.

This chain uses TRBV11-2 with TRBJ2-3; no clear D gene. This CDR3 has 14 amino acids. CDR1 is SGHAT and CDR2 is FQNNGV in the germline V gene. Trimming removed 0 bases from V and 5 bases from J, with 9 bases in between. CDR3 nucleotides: TGTGCCAGCAGCTTAGAGGTTTCGGGAGATACGCAGTATTTT. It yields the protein CASSLEVSGDTQYF.

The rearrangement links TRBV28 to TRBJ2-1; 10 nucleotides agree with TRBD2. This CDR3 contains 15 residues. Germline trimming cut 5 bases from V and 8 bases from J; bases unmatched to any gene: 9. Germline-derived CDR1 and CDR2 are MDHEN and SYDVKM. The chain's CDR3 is CASSTSGGVGYEQFF. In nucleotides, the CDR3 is TGTGCCAGCAGTACCAGCGGGGGGGTCGGTTATGAGCAGTTCTTC.

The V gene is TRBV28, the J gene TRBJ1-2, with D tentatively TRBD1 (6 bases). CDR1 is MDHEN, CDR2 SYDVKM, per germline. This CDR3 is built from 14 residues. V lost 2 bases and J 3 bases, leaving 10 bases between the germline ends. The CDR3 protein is CASSLMAGDYGYTF. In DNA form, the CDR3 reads TGTGCCAGCAGTTTAATGGCAGGGGACTATGGCTACACCTTC.

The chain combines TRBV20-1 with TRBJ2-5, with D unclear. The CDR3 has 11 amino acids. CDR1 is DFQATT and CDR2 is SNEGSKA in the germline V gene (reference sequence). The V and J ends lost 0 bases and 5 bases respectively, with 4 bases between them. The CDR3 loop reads CSARDRETQYF. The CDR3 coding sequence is TGCAGTGCTAGAGATCGGGAGACCCAGTACTTC.

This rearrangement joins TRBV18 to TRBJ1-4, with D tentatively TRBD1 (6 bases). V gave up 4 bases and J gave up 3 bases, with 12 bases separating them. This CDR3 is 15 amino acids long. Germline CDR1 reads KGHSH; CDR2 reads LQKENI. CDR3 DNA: TGTGCCAGCTCACTTAACCCAGGGGCTAATGAAAAACTGTTTTTT. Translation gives CASSLNPGANEKLFF.